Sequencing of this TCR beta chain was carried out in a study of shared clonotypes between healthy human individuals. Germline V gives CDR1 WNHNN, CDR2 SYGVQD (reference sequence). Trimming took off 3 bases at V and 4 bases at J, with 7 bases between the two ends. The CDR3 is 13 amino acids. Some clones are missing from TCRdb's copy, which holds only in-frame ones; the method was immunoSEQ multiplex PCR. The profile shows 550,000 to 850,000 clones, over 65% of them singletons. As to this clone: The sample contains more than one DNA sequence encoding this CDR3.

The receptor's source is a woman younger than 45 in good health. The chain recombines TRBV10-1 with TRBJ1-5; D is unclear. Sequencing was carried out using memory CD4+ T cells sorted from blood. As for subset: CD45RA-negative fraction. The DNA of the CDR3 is TGCGCCAGCAGTGAAAGTGGGAATCAGCCCCAGCATTTT. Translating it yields CASSESGNQPQHF.